The 16 T cell receptor beta chains reported below all come from one sample, sequenced in a study of shared clonotypes between healthy human individuals. Sequenced by immunoSEQ multiplex PCR; TCRdb stores in-frame clones only, minus some. The sample records hundreds of thousands of clones, about 96% being singletons. Sequenced sample: naive CD4+ T cells sorted from blood. Indicated subset: CD45RA+ positively selected. All receptors come from a woman aged 30 to 39 in good health.

The chain has TRBV30 and TRBJ2-2, with no clear D. V was cut by 2 bases and J by 7 bases, with 5 bases left in between. CDR3 size: 11 residues. The germline gives CDR1 GTSNPN, CDR2 SVGIG (reference sequence). The CDR3 sequence: CAWSKNGELFF. CDR3 DNA sequence: TGTGCCTGGAGTAAGAACGGGGAGCTGTTTTTT.

This clone has just one count. The CDR3 protein is CASSFTGRAFEAFF. The CDR3 bases are TGTGCCAGCAGCTTCACAGGGAGGGCCTTTGAAGCTTTCTTT. This chain joins TRBV7-9 and TRBJ1-1, with D perhaps TRBD1 (6 bases). The CDR3 is made up of 14 amino acids. Germline-derived CDR1 and CDR2 are SEHNR and FQNEAQ (reference sequence). Trimming shortened V by 3 bases and J by 7 bases, and 15 bases separated the two germline ends. The full variable domain, completed using reference TRBV7-9 and TRBJ1-1, is DTGVSQNPRHKITKRGQNVTFRCDPISEHNRLYWYRQTLGQGPEFLTYFQNEAQLEKSRLLSDRFSAERPKGSFSTLEIQRTEQGDSAMYLCASSFTGRAFEAFFGQGTRLTVV.

V and J are TRBV10-1 and TRBJ2-5, with D maybe TRBD2 (5 bases). The length of the CDR3 is 15 residues. From germline, CDR1 is WNHNN and CDR2 SYGVQD (reference sequence). The V end lost 5 bases, the J end lost 2 bases, and 15 bases lay between the germline ends. The CDR3 region is CASSKTRGIQETQYF. Written as DNA, the CDR3 is TGCGCCAGCAGTAAAACCCGGGGAATTCAAGAGACCCAGTACTTC.

The chain couples TRBV2 to TRBJ1-1, with D uncertain. V gave up 2 bases and J gave up 3 bases, with 4 bases separating them. Per the germline V gene, CDR1 is SNHLY and CDR2 is FYNNEI. The CDR3 covers 12 residues. As DNA, the CDR3 is TGTGCCAGCAGTGAATTGTACACTGAAGCTTTCTTT. This codes for CASSELYTEAFF.

The chain combines TRBV7-9 with TRBJ2-1, with D perhaps matching TRBD1 or TRBD2 (5 bases each). The CDR3 is 14 amino acids. The V gene's germline CDR1 is SEHNR and CDR2 FQNEAQ (reference sequence). Trimming removed 0 bases from V and 5 bases from J, with 8 bases in between. The CDR3 DNA reads TGTGCCAGCAGCTTAGCCGGGACGGACAATGAGCAGTTCTTC. It encodes CASSLAGTDNEQFF.

This sequence joins TRBV7-9 and TRBJ2-7; D not resolved. CDR1 and CDR2 (germline): SEHNR, FQNEAQ (reference sequence). The CDR3 has 14 amino acids. The germline V and J ends were trimmed by 5 bases and 3 bases, with 14 bases remaining between them. DNA for the CDR3: TGTGCCAGCAGCCCACGAGCCCAGAGCTACGAGCAGTACTTC. Its protein product is CASSPRAQSYEQYF.

This chain joins TRBV7-9 and TRBJ2-3, with 14 bases lining up with TRBD2. This CDR3 has 16 amino acids. J gave up 4 bases and V 5 bases, and 5 bases lay outside the gene matches. Germline V gene lookup returns CDR1 SEHNR and CDR2 FQNEAQ (reference sequence). This chain's CDR3 is CASSARLAGGPDTQYF. The CDR3 bases are TGTGCCAGCAGCGCGCGACTAGCGGGAGGGCCAGATACGCAGTATTTT.

The chain couples TRBV27 to TRBJ2-7; TRBD1 aligns across 7 bases. V gave up 5 bases and J gave up 6 bases; unmatched junction bases: 7. The CDR3 is made up of 13 amino acids. The germline V gene has CDR1 MNHEY and CDR2 SMNVEV (reference sequence). CDR3 sequence reads: CASSDRDLTEQYF. The CDR3 DNA sequence: TGTGCCAGCAGTGACAGGGATTTGACCGAGCAGTACTTC.

The J gene is TRBJ1-2, the V gene TRBV19, with D unresolved. The ends were cut back, 5 bases at V and 7 bases at J, with 17 bases in the middle. Germline CDR1 and CDR2: LNHDA and SQIVND (reference sequence). This CDR3 comprises 14 residues. The CDR3 coding sequence is TGTGCCAGTAGTGCTACCGGCAGTGAAGGTGGCTACACCTTC. Translated, it gives CASSATGSEGGYTF.

The chain couples TRBV18 to TRBJ2-5; 8 bases are a match to TRBD1. This CDR3 is 15 amino acids long. CDR1 KGHSH and CDR2 LQKENI come from the germline V gene. V lost 3 bases and J lost 2; bases outside the gene matches: 5. The CDR3 loop reads CASSPQDREQETQYF. The DNA for the CDR3 is TGTGCCAGCTCACCTCAGGACAGGGAACAAGAGACCCAGTACTTC.

The chain has TRBV27 and TRBJ2-7; D not certain. The CDR3 sequence is 14 residues long. The V and J ends lost 4 bases and 6 bases respectively, with 16 bases between them. Germline V CDR1 and CDR2: MNHEY, SMNVEV (reference sequence). This chain's CDR3 is CASSSQTQRSEQYF. In nucleotides, the CDR3 is TGTGCCAGCAGTTCCCAGACTCAACGATCCGAGCAGTACTTC.

The chain employs TRBV5-1 and TRBJ1-1; TRBD1 agrees at 12 bases. The CDR3 is 16 residues long. Looked up from germline, CDR1 is SGHRS and CDR2 is YFSETQ. Trimming at V came to 3 bases and at J to 9 bases, leaving 12 bases not matched to a gene. The CDR3 region is CASSYPPGQGAWKAFF. CDR3 bases: TGCGCCAGCAGCTACCCGCCGGGACAGGGGGCGTGGAAAGCTTTCTTT.

This sequence joins TRBV10-3 and TRBJ1-4; no clear D gene. The CDR3 is 15 residues long. Germline V gene data show CDR1 as ENHRY and CDR2 as SYGVKD. The ends were cut back, 0 bases at V and 5 bases at J, with 10 bases in the middle. The DNA for the CDR3 is TGTGCCATCAGTGAGTCAAAGGGTGGGAATGAAAAACTGTTTTTT. Translation gives CAISESKGGNEKLFF.

V is TRBV5-1 and J is TRBJ2-1; 8 nucleotides agree with TRBD2. Per germline, CDR1 SGHRS and CDR2 YFSETQ. CDR3 length: 20 amino acids. With 6 bases clipped from V and 4 bases from J, the junction kept 24 bases outside the gene matches. The CDR3 region is CASIGSGAERETGWYNEQFF. DNA of the CDR3: TGCGCCAGCATAGGTAGTGGGGCAGAGCGGGAGACGGGTTGGTACAATGAGCAGTTCTTC.

The rearrangement links TRBV28 to TRBJ2-5, with 8 bases that match TRBD1. Near its end, the DNA agrees better with TRBJ2-7, so the J call may be wrong. Per germline, CDR1 MDHEN and CDR2 SYDVKM. This CDR3 comprises 14 residues. CDR3 bases: TGTGCCAGCAGTTTACCCCAGGGGGCGGGCGAGCAGTACTTC. Translation gives CASSLPQGAGEQYF.

The V and J genes are TRBV27 and TRBJ2-1; the D is unclear. From germline, CDR1 is MNHEY and CDR2 SMNVEV (reference sequence). The CDR3 has 19 amino acids. V was pared by 4 bases and J by 0 bases, with 22 bases between. Here the CDR3 reads CASSSHRLSQHSSYNEQFF. CDR3 nucleotide sequence: TGTGCCAGCAGTTCTCATAGATTATCACAACACAGCTCCTACAATGAGCAGTTCTTC.